This TCR beta chain was identified during a study of graft-versus-host responses after intestinal transplantation. The method was immunoSEQ multiplex PCR; TCRdb's version includes in-frame clones alone and lacks a portion of them. The data hold 62,000 or so clones, with about 90% observed a single time. The CDR3 has 15 residues. This chain connects TRBV21-1 to TRBJ2-7; TRBD1, as called in the table, went unchecked against the DNA. TRBV21-1 is tagged as a pseudogene. This TCR derives from a human patient who received an intestinal transplant, so some T cells may come from the graft donor. Source: PBMCs, taken 26 days after transplant. CDR3: CASSKSRDITYEQYV. CDR3 nucleotide sequence: TGTGCCAGCAGCAAAAGTAGGGACATTACCTACGAGCAGTACGTC.